This T cell receptor (beta chain) was sequenced in a study of T cell repertoires in cytomegalovirus infection (dated by TCRdb to between 2018 and 2021). Broadly, across the study: Recently identified HLA-C-restricted CMV epitopes, whose presentation resists viral immunomodulation, were targeted by peptide stimulations together with well-studied HLA-B-restricted epitopes. Donor HLA type was relevant to the analysis, as public TCR beta signatures indicated carriage of CMV infection together with the matching HLA type. The investigation overall reported the following: Cumulative frequency of public TCR beta family members discriminated carriers of CMV infection plus the relevant HLA type in this cohort and an independent 352-donor cohort. The ex vivo response was dominated by HLA-C-restricted CMV-specific TCR beta clonotypes, which also provided the single most frequent clonotype in two of eight donors.

The treatment or condition label on this specimen signifies: in vitro stimulation with specific CMV peptide epitopes to enrich CMV-specific T cells. Per the germline V gene, SGHAT is the CDR1 and FQNNGV is the CDR2. The CDR3 starts with the cysteine, ends with the phenylalanine, and has 12 residues. The only DNA kept is the CDR3, 36 bases in frame from the first base. Trimming costs V 5 bases and J 7 bases, and their ends lie 11 bases apart. Concerning this clonotype: What this receptor recognizes is not known. Nothing much larger sits one base from this clone, and base qualities are not available.

Sequencing relied on an Illumina HiSeq 1500. The public reads were reprocessed in TCRdb via fastp at Q25 and MiXCR, keeping in-frame beta chains. Each CDR3 protein appears once, grouped with its most common genes and DNA. The sample includes approximately 350,000 distinct CDR3 sequences, with about 34% observed a single time. The top ten hold less than 15% of the sample. The specimen was cultured PBMCs, collected from culture after CMV antigen stimulation. The clonotype originates from a human donor in good health (CMV status not recorded). Some clones in this sample may be carry-over from other donors' samples. The chain employs TRBV11-2 and TRBJ1-2; no D gene can be assigned with confidence. The CDR3 in this case is CASSQSGLGYTF. The DNA sequence is as follows: TGTGCCAGCAGCCAATCTGGCCTTGGCTACACCTTC.